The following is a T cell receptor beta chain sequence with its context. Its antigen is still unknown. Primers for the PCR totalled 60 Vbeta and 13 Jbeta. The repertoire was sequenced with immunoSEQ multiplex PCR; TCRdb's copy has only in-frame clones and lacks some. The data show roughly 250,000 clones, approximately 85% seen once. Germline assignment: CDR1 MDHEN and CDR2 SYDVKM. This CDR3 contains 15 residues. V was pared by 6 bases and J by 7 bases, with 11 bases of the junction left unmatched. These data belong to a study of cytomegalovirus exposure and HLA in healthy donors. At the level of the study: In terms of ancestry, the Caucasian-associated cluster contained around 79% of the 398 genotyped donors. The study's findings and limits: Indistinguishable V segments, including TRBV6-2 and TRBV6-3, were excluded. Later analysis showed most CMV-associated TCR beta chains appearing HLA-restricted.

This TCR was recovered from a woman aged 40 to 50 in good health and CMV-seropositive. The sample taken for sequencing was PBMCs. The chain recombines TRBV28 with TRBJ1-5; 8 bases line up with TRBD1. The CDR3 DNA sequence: TGTGCCAGCAGACTAGCCAGGGGGCAGGGGCAGCCCCAGCATTTT. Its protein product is CASRLARGQGQPQHF.